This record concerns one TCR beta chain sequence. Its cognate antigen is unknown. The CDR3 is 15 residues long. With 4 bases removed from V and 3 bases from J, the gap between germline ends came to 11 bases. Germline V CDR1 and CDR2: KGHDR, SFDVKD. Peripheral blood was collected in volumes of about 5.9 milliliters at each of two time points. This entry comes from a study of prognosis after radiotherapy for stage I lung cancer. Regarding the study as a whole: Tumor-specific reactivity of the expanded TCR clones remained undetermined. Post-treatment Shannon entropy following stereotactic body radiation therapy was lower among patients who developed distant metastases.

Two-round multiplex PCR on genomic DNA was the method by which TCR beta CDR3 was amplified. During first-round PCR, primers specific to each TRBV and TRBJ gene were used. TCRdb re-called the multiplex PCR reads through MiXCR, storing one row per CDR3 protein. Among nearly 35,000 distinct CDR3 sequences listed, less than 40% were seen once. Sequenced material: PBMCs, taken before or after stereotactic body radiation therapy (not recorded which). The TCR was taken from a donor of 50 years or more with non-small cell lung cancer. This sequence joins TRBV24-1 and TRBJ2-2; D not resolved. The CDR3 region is CATSECGPHTGELFF. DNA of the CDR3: TGTGCCACCAGTGAGTGTGGACCGCACACCGGGGAGCTGTTTTTT.